These 13 T cell receptor beta chains were all obtained from the same sample, sequenced in a study of blood T cell repertoires in COVID-19. Repertoires were generated with immunoSEQ multiplex PCR, while TCRdb's copy carries only in-frame clones and drops some. The sample lists 90,000 to 100,000 clones, approximately 80% occurring once. The sequenced material came from peripheral blood. Source of these receptors: a man between 60 and 75 years old with acute or convalescent COVID-19.

The CDR3 region is CASSLSTGKFATNEKLFF. The CDR3 bases are TGTGCCAGCAGCTTGTCGACAGGGAAATTTGCAACTAATGAAAAACTGTTTTTT. The chain employs TRBV5-8 and TRBJ1-4; 7 bases agree with TRBD1. Germline-derived CDR1 and CDR2 are SGHTS and YDEGEE. The CDR3 spans 18 residues. Trimming at V came to 1 base and at J to 0 bases, leaving 9 bases not matched to a gene.

The V and J genes are TRBV7-9 and TRBJ1-1, with TRBD1 identical over 7 bases. CDR1 SEHNR and CDR2 FQNEAQ come from the germline V gene (reference sequence). The CDR3 contains 15 residues. V dropped 3 bases and J dropped 3; count of bases not matched to a gene: 7. As DNA, the CDR3 is TGTGCCAGCAGCTTGGACAGGTTTTCGGACACTGAAGCTTTCTTT. Its translation: CASSLDRFSDTEAFF. Drawing the rest from reference TRBV7-9 and TRBJ1-1, the complete variable domain is DTGVSQNPRHKITKRGQNVTFRCDPISEHNRLYWYRQTLGQGPEFLTYFQNEAQLEKSRLLSDRFSAERPKGSFSTLEIQRTEQGDSAMYLCASSLDRFSDTEAFFGQGTRLTVV.

This clone was picked up one time. The chain joins TRBV18 to TRBJ1-1; weak D call: TRBD1 (5 bases). The ends were cut back, 2 bases at V and 2 bases at J, with 12 bases in the middle. CDR1 and CDR2 (germline): KGHSH, LQKENI. The CDR3 is made up of 15 amino acids. The CDR3 DNA reads as TGTGCCAGCTCACCAGTAGCGGGGGGAAACACTGAAGCTTTCTTT. Protein: CASSPVAGGNTEAFF.

This chain connects TRBV19 to TRBJ1-5; 9 nucleotides match TRBD1. Per germline, CDR1 LNHDA and CDR2 SQIVND (reference sequence). This CDR3 is 16 amino acids long. The trim removed 4 bases at V and 6 bases at J, leaving 10 bases unmatched. The chain's CDR3 is CASSTKYRGLGQPQHF. CDR3 bases: TGTGCCAGTAGTACAAAATACAGGGGGCTGGGTCAGCCCCAGCATTTT. Based on the CDR3 plus reference TRBV19 and TRBJ1-5, the full variable domain is DGGITQSPKYLFRKEGQNVTLSCEQNLNHDAMYWYRQDPGQGLRLIYYSQIVNDFQKGDIAEGYSVSREKKESFPLTVTSAQKNPTAFYLCASSTKYRGLGQPQHFGDGTRLSIL.

The chain couples TRBV7-7 to TRBJ2-7, with D possibly being TRBD2 (6 bases). Germline V gene sequence: CDR1 SSHAT, CDR2 FNYEAQ (reference sequence). CDR3 length: 14 amino acids. DNA of the CDR3: TGTGCTAGCAGCTCGGGACGGGACTTCTACGAGCAGTACGTC. Its translation is CASSSGRDFYEQYV.

The V and J genes are TRBV5-1 and TRBJ1-2; possible D gene TRBD1, 5 bases. The CDR3 is 14 residues long. Per the germline V gene, CDR1 is SGHRS and CDR2 is YFSETQ. Deletions cut 4 bases from V and 8 bases from J, with 18 bases between. The CDR3 sequence: CASSTQEPLEGYTF. The CDR3 nucleotides are TGCGCCAGCAGCACACAGGAACCCCTAGAGGGCTACACCTTC.

The chain employs TRBV10-3 and TRBJ2-5; TRBD1 aligns across 10 bases. The junction had 5 bases not matched to a gene; V was cut back by 3 bases and J by 4 bases. The V gene's germline CDR1 is ENHRY and CDR2 SYGVKD. This CDR3 has 15 amino acids. The CDR3 here is CAISDSRTGGETQYF. CDR3 sequence (DNA): TGTGCCATCAGTGACTCCCGGACAGGGGGAGAGACCCAGTACTTC.

J is TRBJ2-3 and V is TRBV18, with D possibly matching TRBD1 (6 bases). V was pared by 5 bases and J by 6 bases, with 15 bases between. Germline assignment: CDR1 KGHSH and CDR2 LQKENI. The CDR3 runs to 14 residues. As DNA, the CDR3 is TGTGCCAGCTCAGGGGGCCCGAAAATGGATACGCAGTATTTT. Its protein is CASSGGPKMDTQYF.

This clone was observed a single time. The chain employs TRBV28 and TRBJ1-1; D unclear. From germline, CDR1 is MDHEN and CDR2 SYDVKM. There are 16 residues in the CDR3. Trimming took 5 bases from V and 5 from J, leaving 21 bases between them. This CDR3 reads CASSNEYPGRGTEAFF. The CDR3 nucleotides are TGTGCCAGCAGTAACGAATACCCAGGTAGAGGGACTGAAGCTTTCTTT.

This chain joins TRBV10-1 and TRBJ2-3, with D hard to call. V gave up 2 bases and J gave up 4 bases, with 13 bases separating them. The CDR3 length is 15 residues. CDR1 is WNHNN, CDR2 SYGVQD, per germline (reference sequence). The CDR3 DNA sequence: TGCGCCAGCAGTGAGCTCCCACATGGCTCAGATACGCAGTATTTT. Residues: CASSELPHGSDTQYF.

This sequence joins TRBV7-3 and TRBJ2-1, with TRBD2 identical over 9 bases. This CDR3 comprises 14 residues. CDR1 is SGHTA and CDR2 is FQGTGA in the germline V gene. The J segment lost 8 bases and the V segment lost 2 bases, leaving 4 bases of the junction unmatched. The CDR3 here is CASSLAGGLDEQFF. In nucleotides, the CDR3 is TGTGCCAGCAGCTTAGCGGGGGGGCTCGATGAGCAGTTCTTC.

The chain combines TRBV7-3 with TRBJ2-1; the match to TRBD1 covers 7 bases. The germline V gene encodes CDR1 SGHTA and CDR2 FQGTGA. The CDR3 has 15 amino acids. The J segment lost 5 bases and the V segment lost 5 bases, leaving 9 bases of the junction unmatched. The CDR3 coding sequence is TGTGCCAGCAGCCCCCAGGGGGAGCGGAACAATGAGCAGTTCTTC. This sequence encodes CASSPQGERNNEQFF.

This sequence joins TRBV11-3 and TRBJ2-3; D remains ambiguous. V was shortened by 2 bases and J by 4 bases, with 13 bases between the two germline ends. The CDR3 is made up of 15 amino acids. Germline V CDR1 and CDR2: SGHNT, YENEEA. CDR3 sequence reads: CASSLYGTAADTQYF. In DNA, the CDR3 is TGTGCCAGCAGCTTATACGGAACAGCAGCAGATACGCAGTATTTT.